The 16 T cell receptor beta chains reported below all come from one sample, sequenced in a study of control samples from healthy donors and cancer patients. Repertoires were generated with immunoSEQ multiplex PCR, while TCRdb's copy carries only in-frame clones and drops some. Altogether approximately 90,000 clones are present, about 88% being singletons, with the ten largest covering approximately 14%. Sequencing was carried out using blood. The receptors stem from a woman between 65 and 79 years old in good health.

A few counts support this clone. V is TRBV28 and J is TRBJ1-5; D unclear. This CDR3 has 12 residues. Trimming cost V 2 bases and J 8 bases, with 7 bases left between them. Germline CDR1 is MDHEN and CDR2 is SYDVKM. For the CDR3, the DNA is TGTGCCAGCAGTTTAGGTCCCAAGCCCCAGCATTTT. Protein product: CASSLGPKPQHF.

CDR3 nucleotide sequence: TGTGCCAGCAGCTTCTCTGGGGGGTCCTACAATGAGCAGTTCTTC. Its translation: CASSFSGGSYNEQFF. The chain joins TRBV7-2 to TRBJ2-1, with TRBD2 as a possible D gene (6 bases). The CDR3 runs 15 residues. Germline lookup yields CDR1 SGHTA and CDR2 FQGNSA. Trimming cost V 3 bases and J 1 base, with 10 bases left between them.

The chain has TRBV6-6 and TRBJ1-3; no clear D. V was cut by 8 bases and J by 4 bases, with 12 bases left in between. This CDR3 has 13 amino acids. From germline, CDR1 is MNHNY and CDR2 SVGAGI (reference sequence). CDR3 DNA sequence: TGTGCCAGCTGGAGGGCAACGGGAAACACCATATATTTT. Its translation: CASWRATGNTIYF.

The chain joins TRBV29-1 to TRBJ1-1; D is unclear. Germline CDR1 reads SQVTM; CDR2 reads ANQGSEA. Trimming shortened V by 5 bases and J by 6 bases, and 7 bases separated the two germline ends. The CDR3 is 10 residues long. CDR3 DNA: TGCAGCGTTTTTTATCCTGAAGCTTTCTTT. Translating gives CSVFYPEAFF.

This rearrangement joins TRBV7-2 to TRBJ1-2; TRBD1 matches 7 bases. The CDR3 has 14 amino acids. Germline CDR1 reads SGHTA; CDR2 reads FQGNSA. V shed 0 bases and J 8 bases; nucleotides not matched to a gene: 6. CDR3 coding DNA: TGTGCCAGCAGCTTAGCCCCGACAGGGAAGGGCTACACCTTC. Translation gives CASSLAPTGKGYTF.

The V call is TRBV28, the J call TRBJ2-5, with TRBD1 matching over 8 bases. CDR3 size: 14 residues. The germline CDR1 and CDR2 sequences are MDHEN and SYDVKM. J was trimmed by 5 bases and V by 7 bases; bases with no gene match: 9. CDR3 bases: TGTGCCAGCAATACTAGACAGGGGTCCGAGACCCAGTACTTC. Translation gives CASNTRQGSETQYF.

The rearrangement uses TRBV9 and TRBJ1-4; TRBD1 might be the D (5 bases). The germline V gene has CDR1 SGDLS and CDR2 YYNGEE. V was shortened by 4 bases and J by 3 bases, with 13 bases between the two germline ends. The CDR3 runs to 15 residues. CDR3 residues: CASSPLAGANEKLFF. In DNA, the CDR3 is TGTGCCAGCAGCCCTCTGGCGGGGGCTAATGAAAAACTGTTTTTT.

The rearrangement joins TRBV7-9 to TRBJ1-1; 7 positions agree with TRBD1. Trimming took 5 bases from V and 2 from J; bases not matched to a gene: 14. CDR1 SEHNR and CDR2 FQNEAQ come from the germline V gene (reference sequence). The CDR3 has 17 residues. The CDR3 protein is CASSRRDRDSPNTEAFF. The CDR3 bases are TGTGCCAGCAGCCGACGGGACAGAGATTCCCCCAACACTGAAGCTTTCTTT.

This chain uses TRBV2 with TRBJ1-2; maybe TRBD1 (5 bases). The CDR3 length is 12 residues. Trimming stripped 6 bases from V and 4 bases from J, with 9 bases between. Per the germline V gene, CDR1 is SNHLY and CDR2 is FYNNEI. The CDR3 sequence: CASRGDGYGYTF. The CDR3 DNA reads TGTGCCAGCAGAGGGGACGGCTATGGCTACACCTTC.

This clone was seen just once. The rearrangement links TRBV6-5 to TRBJ2-6; TRBD1 is a possible D gene (6 bases). Per the germline V gene, CDR1 is MNHEY and CDR2 is SVGAGI. With 5 bases removed from V and 4 bases from J, the gap between germline ends came to 12 bases. This CDR3 has 15 residues. CDR3 loop: CASSPRGSGANVLTF. The CDR3 bases are TGTGCCAGCAGTCCCAGGGGCTCCGGGGCCAACGTCCTGACTTTC.

V is TRBV5-4 and J is TRBJ2-5, with a possible D match to TRBD1 (5 bases). The CDR3 contains 14 residues. Trimming removed 0 bases from V and 0 bases from J, with 6 bases in between. Germline CDR1 is SGHNT and CDR2 is YYREEE (reference sequence). CDR3 loop: CASSLAGYQETQYF. The CDR3, as DNA: TGTGCCAGCAGCTTGGCAGGGTACCAAGAGACCCAGTACTTC.

The rearrangement joins TRBV5-1 to TRBJ1-1, with D uncertain. The germline gives CDR1 SGHRS, CDR2 YFSETQ. V lost 5 bases to trimming and J lost 0 bases, with 11 bases between them. The CDR3 loop spans 14 amino acids. CDR3 sequence: CASRGQVMNTEAFF. DNA for the CDR3: TGCGCCAGCAGGGGTCAGGTTATGAACACTGAAGCTTTCTTT.

V and J are TRBV30 and TRBJ1-2, with a weak D call TRBD1 (5 bases). Trimming stripped 4 bases from V and 4 bases from J, with 13 bases between. CDR3 size: 13 residues. CDR1 is GTSNPN and CDR2 is SVGIG in the germline V gene (reference sequence). The CDR3 DNA sequence: TGTGCCTGGACCCAGGGACTTCCCTATGGCTACACCTTC. It translates to CAWTQGLPYGYTF.

The CDR3 sequence is CASSVGIGTEAFF. The CDR3 region has the DNA TGTGCCAGCAGCGTAGGCATCGGCACTGAAGCTTTCTTT. The chain joins TRBV9 to TRBJ1-1; D uncertain. The germline V gene encodes CDR1 SGDLS and CDR2 YYNGEE. Trimming left V 0 bases short and J 4 bases short, with 7 bases between. CDR3 length: 13 residues. The variable domain in full, completed from reference TRBV9 and TRBJ1-1, reads DSGVTQTPKHLITATGQRVTLRCSPRSGDLSVYWYQQSLDQGLQFLIQYYNGEERAKGNILERFSAQQFPDLHSELNLSSLELGDSALYFCASSVGIGTEAFFGQGTRLTVV.

The rearrangement links TRBV2 to TRBJ1-1; 7 nucleotides agree with TRBD1. The CDR3 has 11 amino acids. Germline lookup yields CDR1 SNHLY and CDR2 FYNNEI. Trimming removed 11 bases from V and 3 bases from J; junction bases left unmatched: 3. The CDR3 DNA is TGTGCCGCCGGACAGGACACTGAAGCTTTCTTT. Protein: CAAGQDTEAFF.

The chain employs TRBV2 and TRBJ2-5; 10 bases align to TRBD1. Germline trimming cut 7 bases from V and 2 bases from J; bases unmatched to any gene: 4. Germline loops: CDR1 SNHLY, CDR2 FYNNEI. This CDR3 comprises 14 residues. CDR3 DNA: TGTGCCAGCACCGCGGACAGGGGGCAAGAGACCCAGTACTTC. It specifies CASTADRGQETQYF.